Reported below is one T cell receptor (beta chain). The source of the sample is a study of technical replicates of blood from several donors. With 0 bases removed from V and 8 bases from J, the gap between germline ends came to 13 bases. This CDR3 spans 14 amino acids. The germline gives CDR1 MNHEY, CDR2 SMNVEV (reference sequence). TCRdb keeps only in-frame clones here, not all; method: immunoSEQ multiplex PCR. The top ten hold over 0.2% of the sample, which has some 70,000 clones, 95% to 98% seen once. The rearrangement uses TRBV27 and TRBJ1-1; D gene unclear. This TCR was sampled from a human donor in good health. The sequenced sample consisted of T cells isolated from PBMCs. Here the CDR3 DNA reads TGTGCCAGCAGTTTATCCGGGGTGAGAGCAGAAGCTTTCTTT. As protein: CASSLSGVRAEAFF.